This TCR beta chain was obtained from a study of T cell responses to AZD1222 COVID-19 vaccine. Findings and caveats of the study: Two AZD1222 doses significantly raised spike-specific TCR breadth and depth over controls. Donors skewed white British and female; clonal diversity was possibly underestimated. Nearly half of spike-specific TCRs reportedly target variant regions that are unmutated in the B.1.351 and B.1.1.7 variants.

Sequenced by immunoSEQ multiplex PCR; TCRdb stores in-frame clones only, minus some. The sample lists about 130,000 clones, approximately 89% seen once, with around 6.1% in the top ten. V gave up 2 bases and J gave up 9 bases; unmatched junction bases: 10. The length of the CDR3 is 16 residues. CDR1 MNHEY and CDR2 SVGAGI come from the germline V gene. As to this clone: Its antigen is not identified.

This receptor was taken from an adult in good health. This chain links TRBV6-5 with TRBJ1-6, with 7 positions matching TRBD1. Source: peripheral blood, taken on day 0 of AZD1222 vaccination. In DNA form, the CDR3 reads TGTGCCAGCAGTTACAACCCCCCAGGGGGGGGTTCACCCCTCCACTTT. Translating it yields CASSYNPPGGGSPLHF.